Following are 7 T cell receptor beta chains from one sample sequenced in a study of radiotherapy plus CTLA-4 blockade in lung cancer. Data came from immunoSEQ multiplex PCR; TCRdb stores just in-frame clones and leaves some out. This sample has 55,000 or so clones, with about 80% found just once. The sample in question was peripheral blood, obtained from a patient treated with radiotherapy plus ipilimumab. The receptors were sampled from a human donor with non-small cell lung cancer whose response to radiotherapy plus ipilimumab could not be evaluated.

V gene TRBV6-1 combines with J gene TRBJ2-2; the match to TRBD1 covers 8 bases. Germline V lookup: CDR1 MNHNS, CDR2 SASEGT. V was pared by 6 bases and J by 4 bases, with 7 bases of the junction left unmatched. The CDR3 is made up of 15 amino acids. Here the CDR3 reads CASSQTTGGTGELFF. The CDR3 nucleotides are TGTGCCAGCAGCCAGACTACAGGGGGCACCGGGGAGCTGTTTTTT.

DNA of the CDR3: TGCGCCAGCAGTAGACTAGCGGGAGGATCGAGCTCCTACAATGAGCAGTTCTTC. This codes for CASSRLAGGSSSYNEQFF. The chain couples TRBV10-2 to TRBJ2-1; 13 nucleotides align to TRBD2. The V and J ends lost 5 bases and 0 bases, in that order; junction bases with no gene match: 7. The length of the CDR3 is 18 residues. CDR1 is WSHSY and CDR2 is SAAADI in the germline V gene.

V gene TRBV18 combines with J gene TRBJ2-1, with 14 bases lining up with TRBD2. The CDR3 covers 15 residues. The V gene end was trimmed by 8 bases and the J gene end by 8 bases; junction bases not matched to a gene: 8. Germline V gene sequence: CDR1 KGHSH, CDR2 LQKENI. The CDR3 loop is CASGRGTSGSDEQFF. In DNA form, the CDR3 reads TGTGCCAGCGGGAGAGGGACTAGCGGGAGCGATGAGCAGTTCTTC.

The chain is built from TRBV19 and TRBJ2-5, with 9 bases matching TRBD1. J lost 4 bases, V lost 4 bases, and 7 bases had no gene match. In germline, CDR1 is LNHDA, CDR2 SQIVND (reference sequence). The CDR3 totals 15 residues. CDR3 amino acids: CASSTGTGKGETQYF. The CDR3 DNA reads TGTGCCAGTAGTACGGGGACAGGGAAAGGAGAGACCCAGTACTTC.

This chain connects TRBV6-1 to TRBJ2-1; a weak D match, TRBD1 (5 bases). Germline CDR1 is MNHNS and CDR2 is SASEGT. V was trimmed by 8 bases and J by 7 bases, leaving 12 bases between them. CDR3 length: 12 residues. This chain's CDR3 is CASSWGLNEQFF. The CDR3 DNA follows: TGTGCCAGCTCCTGGGGCCTAAATGAGCAGTTCTTC.

The chain joins TRBV5-1 to TRBJ2-2; a weak D match, TRBD1 (6 bases). CDR3 length: 16 residues. The germline V gene has CDR1 SGHRS and CDR2 YFSETQ. V gave up 2 bases and J gave up 5 bases, with 16 bases separating them. The CDR3 reads CASSFRGLSPTGELFF. DNA for the CDR3: TGCGCCAGCAGCTTCAGGGGTCTTTCGCCTACCGGGGAGCTGTTTTTT.

The rearrangement uses TRBV18 and TRBJ2-7, with D unclear. From germline, CDR1 is KGHSH and CDR2 LQKENI. The ends were cut back, 5 bases at V and 0 bases at J, with 8 bases in the middle. The CDR3 consists of 13 residues. The CDR3 bases are TGTGCCAGCTCAACATCAAGCTCCTACGAGCAGTACTTC. Its protein product is CASSTSSSYEQYF.